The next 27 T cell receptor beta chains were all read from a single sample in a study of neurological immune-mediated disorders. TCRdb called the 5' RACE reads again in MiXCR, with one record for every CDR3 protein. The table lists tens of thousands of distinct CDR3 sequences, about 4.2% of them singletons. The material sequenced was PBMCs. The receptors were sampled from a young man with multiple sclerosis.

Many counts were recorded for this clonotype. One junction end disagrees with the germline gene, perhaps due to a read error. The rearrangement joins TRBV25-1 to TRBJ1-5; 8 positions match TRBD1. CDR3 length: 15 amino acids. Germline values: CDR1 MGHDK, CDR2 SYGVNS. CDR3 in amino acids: CASSAETGVNQPQNF. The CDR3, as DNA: TGTGCCAGCAGTGCCGAGACAGGGGTAAATCAGCCCCAGAATTTT.

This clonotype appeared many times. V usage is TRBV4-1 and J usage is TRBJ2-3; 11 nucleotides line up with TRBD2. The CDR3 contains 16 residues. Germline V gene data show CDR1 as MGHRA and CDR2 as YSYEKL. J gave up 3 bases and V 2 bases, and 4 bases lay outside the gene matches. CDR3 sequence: CASSQPSGGRTDTQYF. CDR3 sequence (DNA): TGCGCCAGCAGCCAACCTAGCGGGGGGAGGACAGATACGCAGTATTTT.

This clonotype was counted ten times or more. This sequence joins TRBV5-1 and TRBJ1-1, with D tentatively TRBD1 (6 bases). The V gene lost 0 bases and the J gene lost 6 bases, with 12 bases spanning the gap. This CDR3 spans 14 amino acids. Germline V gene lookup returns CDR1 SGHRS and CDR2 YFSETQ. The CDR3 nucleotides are TGCGCCAGCAGCTTGGAGCCAGGGGCGGCTGAAGCTTTCTTT. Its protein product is CASSLEPGAAEAFF.

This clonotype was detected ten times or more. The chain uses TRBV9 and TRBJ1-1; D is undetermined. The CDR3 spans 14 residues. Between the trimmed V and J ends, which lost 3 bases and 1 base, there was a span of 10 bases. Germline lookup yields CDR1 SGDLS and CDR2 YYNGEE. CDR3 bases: TGTGCCAGCAGCGCGCTCGGGGAGAACACTGAAGCTTTCTTT. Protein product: CASSALGENTEAFF.

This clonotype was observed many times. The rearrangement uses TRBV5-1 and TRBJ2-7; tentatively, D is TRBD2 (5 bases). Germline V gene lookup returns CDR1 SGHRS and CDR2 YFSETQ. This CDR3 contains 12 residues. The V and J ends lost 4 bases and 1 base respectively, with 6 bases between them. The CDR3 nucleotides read TGCGCCAGCAGCCGGGGTTCCTACGAGCAGTACTTC. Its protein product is CASSRGSYEQYF.

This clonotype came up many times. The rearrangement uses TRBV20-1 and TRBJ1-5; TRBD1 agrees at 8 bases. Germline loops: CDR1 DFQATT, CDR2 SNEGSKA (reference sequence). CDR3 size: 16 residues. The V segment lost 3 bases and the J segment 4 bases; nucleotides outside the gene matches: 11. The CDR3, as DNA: TGCAGTGCTAGTCAGGGGGCGAAGGTCTCTAATCAGCCCCAGCATTTT. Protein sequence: CSASQGAKVSNQPQHF.

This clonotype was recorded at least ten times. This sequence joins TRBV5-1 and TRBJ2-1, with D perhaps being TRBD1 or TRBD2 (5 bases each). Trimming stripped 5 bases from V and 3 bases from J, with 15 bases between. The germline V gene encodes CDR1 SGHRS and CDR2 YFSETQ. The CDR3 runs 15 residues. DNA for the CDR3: TGCGCCAGCAGACAGGACTCCCCCCTCTACAATGAGCAGTTCTTC. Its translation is CASRQDSPLYNEQFF. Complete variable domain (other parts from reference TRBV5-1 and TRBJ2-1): KAGVTQTPRYLIKTRGQQVTLSCSPISGHRSVSWYQQTPGQGLQFLFEYFSETQRNKGNFPGRFSGRQFSNSRSEMNVSTLELGDSALYLCASRQDSPLYNEQFFGPGTRLTVL.

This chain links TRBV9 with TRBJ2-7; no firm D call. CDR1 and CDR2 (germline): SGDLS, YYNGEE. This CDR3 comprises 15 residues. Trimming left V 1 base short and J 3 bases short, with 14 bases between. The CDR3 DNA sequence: TGTGCCAGCAGCGTAAGTCCCCAACCCCGCTACGAGCAGTACTTC. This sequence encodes CASSVSPQPRYEQYF.

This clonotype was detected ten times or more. CDR3 sequence: CASSDGGYNSPLHF. The CDR3, as DNA: TGTGCCAGCAGCGACGGAGGCTATAATTCACCCCTCCACTTT. The chain combines TRBV6-5 with TRBJ1-6, with D hard to call. CDR1 is MNHEY, CDR2 SVGAGI, per germline. Trimming cost V 6 bases and J 3 bases, with 9 bases left between them. CDR3 length equals 14 residues.

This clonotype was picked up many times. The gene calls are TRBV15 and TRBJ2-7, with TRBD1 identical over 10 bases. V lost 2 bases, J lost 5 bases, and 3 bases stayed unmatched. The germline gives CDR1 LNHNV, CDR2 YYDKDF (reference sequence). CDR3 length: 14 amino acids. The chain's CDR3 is CATSRLDRGNEQYF. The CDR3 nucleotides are TGTGCCACCAGCAGACTGGACAGGGGGAACGAGCAGTACTTC.

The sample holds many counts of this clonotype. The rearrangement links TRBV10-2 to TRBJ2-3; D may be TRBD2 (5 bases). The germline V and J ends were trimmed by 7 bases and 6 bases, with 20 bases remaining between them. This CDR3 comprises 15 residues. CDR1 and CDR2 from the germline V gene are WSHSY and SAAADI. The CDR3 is CASKDARAFGDTQYF. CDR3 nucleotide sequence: TGCGCCAGCAAGGATGCGAGGGCGTTCGGGGATACGCAGTATTTT.

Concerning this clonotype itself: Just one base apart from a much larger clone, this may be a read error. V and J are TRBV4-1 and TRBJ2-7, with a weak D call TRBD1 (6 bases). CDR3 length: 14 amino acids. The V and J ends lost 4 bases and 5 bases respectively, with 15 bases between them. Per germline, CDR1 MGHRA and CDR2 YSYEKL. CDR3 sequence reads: CASSLSKRGNEQYF. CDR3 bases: TGCGCCAGCAGCCTTAGCAAAAGGGGGAACGAGCAGTACTTC.

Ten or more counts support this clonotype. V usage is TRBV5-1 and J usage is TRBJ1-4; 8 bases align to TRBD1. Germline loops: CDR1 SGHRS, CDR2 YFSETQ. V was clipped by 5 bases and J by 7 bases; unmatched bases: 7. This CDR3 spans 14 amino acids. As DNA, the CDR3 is TGCGCCAGCAGTTCGACAGGGGACGGTGAAAAACTGTTTTTT. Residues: CASSSTGDGEKLFF.

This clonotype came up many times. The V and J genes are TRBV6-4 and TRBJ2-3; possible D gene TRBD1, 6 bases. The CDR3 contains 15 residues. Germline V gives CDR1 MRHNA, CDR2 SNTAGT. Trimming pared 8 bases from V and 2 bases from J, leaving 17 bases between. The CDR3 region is CASSARDTVTDTQYF. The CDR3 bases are TGTGCCAGCTCGGCGAGGGACACTGTCACAGATACGCAGTATTTT.

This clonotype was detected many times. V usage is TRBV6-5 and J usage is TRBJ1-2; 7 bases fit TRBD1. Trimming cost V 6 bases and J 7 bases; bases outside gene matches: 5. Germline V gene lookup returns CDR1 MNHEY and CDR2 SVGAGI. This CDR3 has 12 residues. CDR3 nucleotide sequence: TGTGCCAGCAGGACAGACAGGGCTGGCTACACCTTC. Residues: CASRTDRAGYTF.

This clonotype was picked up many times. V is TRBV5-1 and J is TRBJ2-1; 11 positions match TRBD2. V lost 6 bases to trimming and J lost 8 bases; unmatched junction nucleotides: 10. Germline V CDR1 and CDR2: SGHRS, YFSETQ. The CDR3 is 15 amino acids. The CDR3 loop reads CASKRVAGGPDEQFF. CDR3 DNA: TGCGCCAGCAAAAGGGTAGCGGGGGGGCCAGATGAGCAGTTCTTC.

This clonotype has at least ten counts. CDR3 nucleotides: TGTGCCAGCATCCGAGCCTACGGACAGGGAATGAACACTGAAGCTTTCTTT. It is translated as CASIRAYGQGMNTEAFF. The V gene is TRBV6-1, the J gene TRBJ1-1; 8 nucleotides line up with TRBD1. V lost 7 bases and J lost 0; bases outside the gene matches: 13. CDR3 length: 17 amino acids. Germline loops: CDR1 MNHNS, CDR2 SASEGT.

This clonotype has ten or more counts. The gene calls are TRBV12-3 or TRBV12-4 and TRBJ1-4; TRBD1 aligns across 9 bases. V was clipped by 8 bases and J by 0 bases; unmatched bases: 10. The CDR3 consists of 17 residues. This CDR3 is CASSAGQGIATNEKLFF. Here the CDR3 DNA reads TGTGCCAGCTCGGCAGGACAGGGGATAGCAACTAATGAAAAACTGTTTTTT.

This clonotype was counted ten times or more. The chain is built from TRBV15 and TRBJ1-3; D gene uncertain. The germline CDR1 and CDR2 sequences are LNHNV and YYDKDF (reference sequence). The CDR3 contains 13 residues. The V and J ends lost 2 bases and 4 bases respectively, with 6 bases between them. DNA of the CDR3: TGTGCCACCAGCAGATCACAGGGAAACACCATATATTTT. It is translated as CATSRSQGNTIYF.

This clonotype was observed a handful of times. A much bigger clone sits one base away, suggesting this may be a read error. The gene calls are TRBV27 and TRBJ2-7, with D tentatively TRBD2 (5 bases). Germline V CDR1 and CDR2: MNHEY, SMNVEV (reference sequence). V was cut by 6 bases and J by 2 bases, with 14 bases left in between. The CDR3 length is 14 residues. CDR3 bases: TGTGCCAGCAGCTACCGGGGAAAGCCCTACGAGCAGTACTTC. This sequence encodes CASSYRGKPYEQYF.

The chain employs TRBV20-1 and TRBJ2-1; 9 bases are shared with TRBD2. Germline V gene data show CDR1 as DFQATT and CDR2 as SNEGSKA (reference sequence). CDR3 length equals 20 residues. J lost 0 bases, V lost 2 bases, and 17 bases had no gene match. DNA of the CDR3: TGCAGTGCTAGAAATAATCTGGGCGGGGGGGCGGTCGGCTCCTACAATGAGCAGTTCTTC. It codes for CSARNNLGGGAVGSYNEQFF.

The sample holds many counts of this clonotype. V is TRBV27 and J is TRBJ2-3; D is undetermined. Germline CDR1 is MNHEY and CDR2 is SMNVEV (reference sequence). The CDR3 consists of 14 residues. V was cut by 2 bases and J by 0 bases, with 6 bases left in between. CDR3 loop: CASSLDTSTDTQYF. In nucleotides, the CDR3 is TGTGCCAGCAGTTTAGATACTAGCACAGATACGCAGTATTTT.

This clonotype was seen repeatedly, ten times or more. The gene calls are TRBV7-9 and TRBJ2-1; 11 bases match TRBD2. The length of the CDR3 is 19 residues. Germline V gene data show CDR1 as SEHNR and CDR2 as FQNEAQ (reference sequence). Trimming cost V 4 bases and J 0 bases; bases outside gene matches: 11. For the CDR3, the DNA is TGTGCCAGCAGCTCCCTGCTAGCGGGGGGTCATAGCTCCTACAATGAGCAGTTCTTC. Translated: CASSSLLAGGHSSYNEQFF.

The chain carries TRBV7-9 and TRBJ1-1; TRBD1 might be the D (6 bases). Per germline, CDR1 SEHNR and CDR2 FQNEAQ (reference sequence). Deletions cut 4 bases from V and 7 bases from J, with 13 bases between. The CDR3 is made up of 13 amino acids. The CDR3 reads CASSYSGADEAFF. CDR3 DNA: TGTGCCAGCAGCTACTCGGGGGCGGATGAAGCTTTCTTT.

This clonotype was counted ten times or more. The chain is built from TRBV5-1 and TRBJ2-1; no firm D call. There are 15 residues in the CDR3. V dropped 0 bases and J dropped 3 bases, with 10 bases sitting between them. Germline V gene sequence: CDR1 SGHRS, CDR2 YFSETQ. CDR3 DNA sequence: TGCGCCAGCAGCTTGGCCGGGCTAAGCTACAATGAGCAGTTCTTC. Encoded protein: CASSLAGLSYNEQFF.

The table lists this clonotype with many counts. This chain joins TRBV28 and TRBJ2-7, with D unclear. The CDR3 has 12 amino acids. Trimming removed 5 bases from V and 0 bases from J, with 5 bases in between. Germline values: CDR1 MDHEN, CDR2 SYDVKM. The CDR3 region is CASSRASYEQYF. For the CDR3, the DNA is TGTGCCAGCAGTCGGGCCTCCTACGAGCAGTACTTC.

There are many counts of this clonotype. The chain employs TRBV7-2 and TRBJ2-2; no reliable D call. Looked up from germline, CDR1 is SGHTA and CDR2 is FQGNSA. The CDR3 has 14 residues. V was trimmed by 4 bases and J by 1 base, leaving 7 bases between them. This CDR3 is CASSWGLNTGELFF. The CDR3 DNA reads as TGTGCCAGCAGCTGGGGTTTGAACACCGGGGAGCTGTTTTTT.